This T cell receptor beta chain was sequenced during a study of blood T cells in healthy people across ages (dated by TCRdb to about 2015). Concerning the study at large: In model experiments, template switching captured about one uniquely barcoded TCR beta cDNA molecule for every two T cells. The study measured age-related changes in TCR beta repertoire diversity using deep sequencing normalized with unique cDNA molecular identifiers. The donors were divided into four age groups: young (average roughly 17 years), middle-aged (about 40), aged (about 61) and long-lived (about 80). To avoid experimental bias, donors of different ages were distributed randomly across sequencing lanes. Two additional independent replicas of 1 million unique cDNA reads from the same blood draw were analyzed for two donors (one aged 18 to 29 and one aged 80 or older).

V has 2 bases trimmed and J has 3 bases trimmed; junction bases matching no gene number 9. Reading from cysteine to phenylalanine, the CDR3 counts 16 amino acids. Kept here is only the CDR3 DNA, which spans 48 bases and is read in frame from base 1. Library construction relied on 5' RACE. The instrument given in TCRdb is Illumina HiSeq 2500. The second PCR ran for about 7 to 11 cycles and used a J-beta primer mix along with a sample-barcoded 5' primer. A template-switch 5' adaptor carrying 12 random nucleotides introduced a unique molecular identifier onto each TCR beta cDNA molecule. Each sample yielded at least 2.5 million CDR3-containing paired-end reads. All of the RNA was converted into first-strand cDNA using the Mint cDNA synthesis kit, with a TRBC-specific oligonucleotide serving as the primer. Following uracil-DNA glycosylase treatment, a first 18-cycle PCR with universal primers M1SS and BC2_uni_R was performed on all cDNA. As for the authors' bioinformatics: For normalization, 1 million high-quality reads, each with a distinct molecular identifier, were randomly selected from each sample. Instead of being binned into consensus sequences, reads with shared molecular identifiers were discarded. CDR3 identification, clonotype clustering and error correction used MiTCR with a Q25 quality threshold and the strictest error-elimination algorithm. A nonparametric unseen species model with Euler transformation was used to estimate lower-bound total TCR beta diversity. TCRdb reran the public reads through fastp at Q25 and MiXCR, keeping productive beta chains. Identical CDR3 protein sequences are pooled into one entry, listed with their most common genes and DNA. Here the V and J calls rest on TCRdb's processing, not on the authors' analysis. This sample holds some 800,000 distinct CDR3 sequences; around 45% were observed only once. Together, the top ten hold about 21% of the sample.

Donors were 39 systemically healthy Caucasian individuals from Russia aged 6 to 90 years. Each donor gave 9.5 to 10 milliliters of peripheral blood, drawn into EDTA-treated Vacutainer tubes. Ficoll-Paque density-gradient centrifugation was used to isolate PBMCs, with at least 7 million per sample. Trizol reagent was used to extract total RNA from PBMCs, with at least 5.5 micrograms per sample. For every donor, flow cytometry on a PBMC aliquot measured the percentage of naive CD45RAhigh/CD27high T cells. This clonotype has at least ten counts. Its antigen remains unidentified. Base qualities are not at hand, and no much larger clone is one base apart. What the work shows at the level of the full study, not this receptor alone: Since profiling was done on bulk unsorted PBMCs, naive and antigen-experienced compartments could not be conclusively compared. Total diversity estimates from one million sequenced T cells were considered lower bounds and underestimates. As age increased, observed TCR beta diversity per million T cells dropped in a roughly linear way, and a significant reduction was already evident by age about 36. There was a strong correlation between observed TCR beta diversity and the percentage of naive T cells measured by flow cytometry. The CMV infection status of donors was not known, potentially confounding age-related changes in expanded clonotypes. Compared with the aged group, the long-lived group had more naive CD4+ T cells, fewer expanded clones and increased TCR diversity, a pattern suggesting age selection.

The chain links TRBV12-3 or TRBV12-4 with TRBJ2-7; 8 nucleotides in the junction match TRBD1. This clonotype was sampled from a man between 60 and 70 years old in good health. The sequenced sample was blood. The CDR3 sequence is CASSLLVGQGFYEQYF. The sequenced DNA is TGTGCCAGCAGTTTACTAGTTGGACAGGGATTCTACGAGCAGTACTTC.